Shown below are 16 T cell receptor beta chains from a single sample sequenced in a study of blood T cell repertoires in COVID-19. Assay used: immunoSEQ multiplex PCR; TCRdb lists only in-frame clones, some missing. The data show some 170,000 clones, 87% seen once. The specimen sequenced was peripheral blood. The receptors shown here come from a woman aged 65 to 85 with COVID-19, enrolled during active disease.

This chain joins TRBV11-2 and TRBJ2-7; TRBD1 matches 8 bases. The CDR3 is 15 amino acids. Per germline, CDR1 SGHAT and CDR2 FQNNGV. The V and J ends lost 5 bases and 3 bases, in that order; junction bases with no gene match: 9. The CDR3 reads CASSTGTGTFYEQYF. CDR3 DNA sequence: TGTGCCAGCAGCACCGGGACAGGTACCTTCTACGAGCAGTACTTC. Full variable domain (rest looked up from reference TRBV11-2 and TRBJ2-7): EAGVAQSPRYKIIEKRQSVAFWCNPISGHATLYWYQQILGQGPKLLIQFQNNGVVDDSQLPKDRFSAERLKGVDSTLKIQPAKLEDSAVYLCASSTGTGTFYEQYFGPGTRLTVT.

The V and J genes are TRBV5-5 and TRBJ1-2; 9 bases are shared with TRBD1. This CDR3 region has 13 residues. Germline V gene data show CDR1 as SGHKS and CDR2 as YYEKEE (reference sequence). The J segment lost 8 bases and the V segment lost 4 bases, leaving 6 bases of the junction unmatched. Written as DNA, the CDR3 is TGTGCCAGCAGCCGGACAGGGGACCGGGGCTACACCTTC. It is translated as CASSRTGDRGYTF.

The chain has TRBV29-1 and TRBJ2-1; 7 bases are a match to TRBD1. From germline, CDR1 is SQVTM and CDR2 ANQGSEA. The V gene end was trimmed by 3 bases and the J gene end by 9 bases; junction bases not matched to a gene: 5. This CDR3 has 12 amino acids. The CDR3 is CSVERNRGEQFF. In DNA, the CDR3 is TGCAGCGTTGAGCGGAACAGGGGTGAGCAGTTCTTC.

CDR3 residues: CASTPLRADTQYF. Here the CDR3 DNA reads TGTGCCAGCACCCCGCTACGAGCAGATACGCAGTATTTT. The chain has TRBV6-5 and TRBJ2-3; D not certain. Germline V gene lookup returns CDR1 MNHEY and CDR2 SVGAGI. There are 13 residues in the CDR3. V was cut by 7 bases and J by 4 bases, with 12 bases left in between.

The table lists this clone with a count of one. The J gene is TRBJ2-7, the V gene TRBV19; 7 bases fit TRBD2. In germline, CDR1 is LNHDA, CDR2 SQIVND (reference sequence). With V trimmed by 3 bases and J by 1 base, 6 bases remained unmatched. The CDR3 has 15 residues. In DNA, the CDR3 is TGTGCCAGTAGTATCCGTAGCGGGCGTTCCTACGAGCAGTACTTC. Amino acids: CASSIRSGRSYEQYF.

This rearrangement joins TRBV13 to TRBJ2-1, with D maybe TRBD1 (6 bases). The CDR3 runs 16 residues. Germline V gene lookup returns CDR1 PRHDT and CDR2 FYEKMQ (reference sequence). Deletions cut 2 bases from V and 5 bases from J, with 16 bases between. CDR3 in amino acids: CASSLRSQGRHNEQFF. The CDR3, as DNA: TGTGCCAGCAGCTTACGATCACAGGGCAGGCACAATGAGCAGTTCTTC.

The chain carries TRBV2 and TRBJ1-5; the D gene is possibly TRBD1 (5 bases). Trimming pared 6 bases from V and 6 bases from J, leaving 18 bases between. The CDR3 spans 15 residues. Germline CDR1 reads SNHLY; CDR2 reads FYNNEI. The CDR3 region is CASRAGPIGGQPQHF. The DNA of the CDR3 is TGTGCCAGCAGAGCGGGACCTATAGGTGGTCAGCCCCAGCATTTT.

CDR3 sequence reads: CASSPRTNSGNTIYF. CDR3 DNA sequence: TGTGCCAGCAGCCCCCGGACTAACTCTGGAAACACCATATATTTT. The chain has TRBV7-8 and TRBJ1-3, with D hard to call. V shed 5 bases and J shed 0 bases, with 11 bases lying between them. CDR1 and CDR2 from the germline V gene are SGHVS and FQNEAQ. The CDR3 loop spans 15 amino acids.

The J gene is TRBJ1-2, the V gene TRBV27; D may be TRBD1 (5 bases). V lost 10 bases to trimming and J lost 10 bases, with 25 bases between them. Germline-derived CDR1 and CDR2 are MNHEY and SMNVEV (reference sequence). This CDR3 comprises 14 residues. For the CDR3, the DNA is TGTGCCACTCGAAGCGACGGGGGGGGTTTTACCTACACCTTC. The encoded protein is CATRSDGGGFTYTF.

The CDR3 spells CASGRGPQETQYF. CDR3 nucleotide sequence: TGTGCCAGCGGCAGGGGGCCTCAAGAGACCCAGTACTTC. The chain has TRBV7-3 and TRBJ2-5, with 8 nucleotides matching TRBD1. Per the germline V gene, CDR1 is SGHTA and CDR2 is FQGTGA. V was clipped by 8 bases and J by 2 bases; unmatched bases: 4. The CDR3 is made up of 13 amino acids.

The gene calls are TRBV28 and TRBJ1-4; the D is unclear. The CDR3 has 13 amino acids. Germline V gene lookup returns CDR1 MDHEN and CDR2 SYDVKM. Trimming took 6 bases from V and 8 from J, leaving 13 bases between them. CDR3 residues: CASRSSVNEKLFF. The CDR3 bases are TGTGCCAGCAGATCTTCAGTAAACGAAAAACTGTTTTTT.

The rearrangement uses TRBV20-1 and TRBJ2-7; D is ambiguous. The V end was cut by 6 bases, the J end by 0 bases, with 6 bases between. Germline V gives CDR1 DFQATT, CDR2 SNEGSKA (reference sequence). The CDR3 has 11 amino acids. The CDR3 is CSALSSYEQYF. CDR3 DNA sequence: TGCAGTGCCCTAAGCTCCTACGAGCAGTACTTC.

V and J are TRBV18 and TRBJ1-3; 8 bases are shared with TRBD1. Germline trimming cut 4 bases from V and 2 bases from J; bases unmatched to any gene: 4. The germline gives CDR1 KGHSH, CDR2 LQKENI. This CDR3 contains 15 residues. CDR3 sequence: CASSHGQGPGNTIYF. The CDR3 region has the DNA TGTGCCAGCTCACACGGACAGGGCCCTGGAAACACCATATATTTT.

V is TRBV19 and J is TRBJ2-4, with 11 positions matching TRBD2. Losses at the gene ends were 1 base for V and 8 bases for J; bases not matched to a gene: 7. Germline CDR1 is LNHDA and CDR2 is SQIVND (reference sequence). The CDR3 loop spans 16 amino acids. In DNA, the CDR3 is TGTGCCAGTAGTATAGTTAGCGGGAGGGCCAGTGACATTCAGTACTTC. Its translation: CASSIVSGRASDIQYF.

This chain connects TRBV19 to TRBJ2-1; D might be TRBD2 (5 bases). The CDR3 contains 16 residues. V was pared by 4 bases and J by 0 bases, with 13 bases between. Looked up from germline, CDR1 is LNHDA and CDR2 is SQIVND (reference sequence). The chain's CDR3 is CASSSRTGSSYNEQFF. In nucleotides, the CDR3 is TGTGCCAGTAGTAGCAGGACTGGCAGCTCCTACAATGAGCAGTTCTTC.

The genes are TRBV29-1 and TRBJ1-1; perhaps TRBD1 as D (6 bases). The CDR3 contains 13 residues. CDR1 SQVTM and CDR2 ANQGSEA come from the germline V gene. Trimming took off 4 bases at V and 1 base at J, with 10 bases between the two ends. The CDR3 nucleotides are TGCAGCGTTGGGGTCAGGGGGAACACTGAAGCTTTCTTT. Translation gives CSVGVRGNTEAFF.